Listed below are T cell receptor beta chains from one sample, sequenced in a study of metastatic and nonmetastatic thyroid tumors. MiXCR reprocessed the PCR reads for TCRdb. The table records tens of thousands of clones, roughly 11% of them present only once. Sequenced: blood. All receptors come from a female donor with papillary thyroid cancer or a benign thyroid nodule (not recorded which). Some clones in this sample may be carry-over from other donors' samples. Each CDR3 is given with its conserved first and last residue. The D gene is left open where the match is weak. Clone size is not always given. Where it is, it says once, few, many or a class for expanded clones.

TGTGCCAGCAGTGGGGGGACAGGGACTACCTACGAGCAGTACTTC | CASSGGTGTTYEQYF | TRBV2 | TRBD1 | TRBJ2-7 | many
TGTGCCAGCAGCAAGACTAGCGGGAGGGCCATTGAGCAGTTCTTC | CASSKTSGRAIEQFF | TRBV7-3 | TRBD2 | TRBJ2-1 | many
TGTGCCAGTAGTATAGGGGCCTACAGGGGAGGTAATTCACCCCTCCACTTT | CASSIGAYRGGNSPLHF | TRBV19 | TRBD1 | TRBJ1-6 | many
TGTGCCAGCAGTTTATCTGCTAGCGGGAGAAATGAGCAGTTCTTC | CASSLSASGRNEQFF | TRBV27 | TRBD2 | TRBJ2-1 | many
TGTGCCAGCAGTGATGGGGTCACAGATACGCAGTATTTT | CASSDGVTDTQYF | TRBV6-1 | . | TRBJ2-3 | many
TGCGCCAGCAGTCTCCCCCTGGGGGTACCCTACAATGAGCAGTTCTTC | CASSLPLGVPYNEQFF | TRBV10-2 | . | TRBJ2-1 | many
TGTGCCAGCTCACCGACGGATGTTGAAGCTTTCTTT | CASSPTDVEAFF | TRBV18 | . | TRBJ1-1 | many
TGTGCCAGCAGACTAGCGGGGACCACAGATACGCAGTATTTT | CASRLAGTTDTQYF | TRBV6-1 | TRBD2 | TRBJ2-3 | many
TGTGCCATCAGTGAGTCAAACAGGGGCTATGGCTACACCTTC | CAISESNRGYGYTF | TRBV10-3 | TRBD1 | TRBJ1-2 | many
TGTGCCAGCAGCTTCTGGGACAGGGGGGACGAGCAGTACTTC | CASSFWDRGDEQYF | TRBV7-9 | TRBD1 | TRBJ2-7 | .
TGTGCCAGCAGTTTAGCCATCAACACCGAAGCTTTCTTT | CASSLAINTEAFF | TRBV12-3/TRBV12-4 | . | TRBJ1-1 | .
TGTGCTAGCAGCCCAGCCTCCGGGAGCACTACCGGGGAGCTGTTTTTT | CASSPASGSTTGELFF | TRBV5-1 | . | TRBJ2-2 | .
TGCAGCGTCCGACAGGGGATCAATCAGCCCCAGCATTTT | CSVRQGINQPQHF | TRBV29-1 | TRBD1 | TRBJ1-5 | many
TGTGCCAGCAGCCCTAAAGCTAGCAGCCTCTACGAGCAGTACTTC | CASSPKASSLYEQYF | TRBV9 | . | TRBJ2-7 | .
TGTGCCAGCAGCATCCAGGGGGCCTCAACTAATGAAAAACTGTTTTTT | CASSIQGASTNEKLFF | TRBV11-2 | TRBD1 | TRBJ1-4 | once
TGTGCCAGCAACCAGGAACGTCTAGCGTACGAGCAGTACTTC | CASNQERLAYEQYF | TRBV4-2 | . | TRBJ2-7 | few
TGTGCCAGCAGCATCCCAGCGGGGGCCACCCCAGGGGCCAACGTCCTGACTTTC | CASSIPAGATPGANVLTF | TRBV13 | TRBD2 | TRBJ2-6 | many
TGTGCAAGCAGACGAACAGGGGAAACTGAAGCTTTCTTT | CASRRTGETEAFF | TRBV7-7 | TRBD1 | TRBJ1-1 | .
TGTGCCAGCGGATTCGATGAGCAGTTCTTC | CASGFDEQFF | TRBV6-2/TRBV6-3 | . | TRBJ2-1 | many
TGTGCCAGCAGCCCCCAGACCCGATACTCTGGGGCCAACGTCCTGACTTTC | CASSPQTRYSGANVLTF | TRBV9 | . | TRBJ2-6 | many